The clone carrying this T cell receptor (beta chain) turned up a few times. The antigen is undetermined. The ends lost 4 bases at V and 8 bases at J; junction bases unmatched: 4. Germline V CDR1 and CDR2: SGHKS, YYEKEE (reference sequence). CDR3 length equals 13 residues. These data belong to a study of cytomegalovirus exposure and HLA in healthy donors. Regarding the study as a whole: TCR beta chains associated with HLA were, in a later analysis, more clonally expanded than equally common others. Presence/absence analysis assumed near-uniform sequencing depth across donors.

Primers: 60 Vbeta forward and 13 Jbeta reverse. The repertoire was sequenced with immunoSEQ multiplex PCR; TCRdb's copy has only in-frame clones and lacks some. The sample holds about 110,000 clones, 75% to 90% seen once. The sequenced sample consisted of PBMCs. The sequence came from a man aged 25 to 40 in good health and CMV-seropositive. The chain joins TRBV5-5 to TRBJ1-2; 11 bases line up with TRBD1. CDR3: CASSLRTGGGYTF. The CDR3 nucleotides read TGTGCCAGCAGCCTACGGACAGGGGGCGGCTACACCTTC.